The entry that follows covers one T cell receptor beta chain sequence. The target of this receptor is not known. Base qualities are missing; no much larger clone stands one base away. Additional DNA sequences in this sample encode the identical CDR3. The immunoSEQ Assay, a bias-controlled multiplex PCR, was used to amplify TCRbeta CDR3 regions from genomic DNA. Per the original workflow: The number of nucleated cells in each sample was estimated from the amplification of reference gene primers within the assay. To quantify the absolute abundance of each unique TCRbeta CDR3 rearrangement, sequence reads were collapsed and filtered. Productive Simpson clonality was computed per sample as the square root of Simpson's diversity index over productive rearrangements. This is the immuneACCESS table as TCRdb keeps it, with only in-frame sequences that have V and J called. A part of the clones is gone; compared with another copy, unresolved V genes explain less than half, and the rest is unexplained. V, J and clone size reflect that table, while D and trimming were determined from the DNA. Present in this sample are about 120,000 clones, over 75% of which were seen just once. The ten largest clones add up to approximately 10% of the sample.

V gives up 0 bases and J gives up 1 base, and the segment between their germline ends measures 7 bases. Counted from cysteine to phenylalanine, this CDR3 has 14 amino acids. Kept here is only the CDR3 DNA, which spans 42 bases and is read in frame from base 1. CDR1 SGHRS and CDR2 YFSETQ were looked up in the germline V gene. This sample was taken from a study of blood T cell repertoires in COVID-19 (dated by TCRdb to 2020 to 2022). Study-level background: Samples from collaborators originated in the United States, Italy and Spain and spanned both the acute and convalescent phases of COVID-19. The prospective study material was composed of cDNA or gDNA derived from T cells, B-cell-depleted T cells, or PBMCs. Subjects who had been exposed to COVID-19, were actively infected with it, or had recovered from it provided the deeply sampled blood TCRbeta repertoires that made up the dataset. The repertoires were made available in a free public database intended to serve as a resource for research on the immune response to SARS-CoV-2. The samples were drawn from the first 160 participants of the ongoing ImmuneRACE study and from 1,200 or so subjects provided by 6 global collaborators. Sample metadata almost always included a de-identified subject ID, COVID-19 status, age in years and sex. HLA class I and class II types, where available, came from metadata supplied by the sample provider rather than from assay-based typing. The study at large found these results: The quantity of clinical and demographic metadata differed by source and by participant and was supplied without curation.

Collaborating institutions collected whole blood in K2EDTA tubes following their own protocols. For TCRbeta analysis, collaborator samples were shipped as frozen whole blood, as isolated PBMCs, or as DNA extracted from either sample type. This TCR came from a man at least 80 years old with acute or convalescent COVID-19. What was sequenced was peripheral blood. In this chain, TRBV5-1 is recombined with TRBJ1-1; no D segment can be confidently identified. The nucleotide sequence reads as follows: TGCGCCAGCAGCTTGGACAGTACGAACACTGAAGCTTTCTTT. It translates to CASSLDSTNTEAFF.